The present entry profiles one TCR beta chain with its context. This entry is derived from a study of OX40 agonist ivuxolimab in advanced cancers. Measured with immunoSEQ multiplex PCR; TCRdb has only the in-frame clones, and not every one. The sample holds 70,000 or so clones, just over 90% seen once. This receptor was taken from an adult with an advanced solid tumor such as melanoma, head and neck, liver or kidney cancer. The source material was CD4+ or CD8+ T cells sorted from blood, sampled in a trial of the OX40 agonist ivuxolimab.

The CDR3 nucleotides read TGTGCCAGCAGCTCCCGGACCCTAGTTAATGAGCAGTTCTTC. This encodes CASSSRTLVNEQFF. This chain uses TRBV7-8 with TRBJ2-1; D remains unclear. This CDR3 comprises 14 residues. The V gene's germline CDR1 is SGHVS and CDR2 FQNEAQ. The V gene lost 4 bases and the J gene lost 7 bases, with 14 bases spanning the gap.